This T cell receptor (beta chain) came from a study of response to subunit inactivated influenza vaccine. This clonotype has only a few counts. TCRdb reprocessed the RT-PCR reads via MiXCR and lists one record per CDR3 protein. The sample lists about 530,000 distinct CDR3 sequences; about 12% were seen once. The source material was PBMCs from blood, sampled on the day of vaccination. The TCR was taken from a man aged 45-65 years who received an inactivated influenza vaccine.

The CDR3 loop is CSGHLDRVGEQFF. The CDR3 nucleotides are TGCAGCGGCCACCTCGACAGGGTCGGTGAGCAGTTCTTC. This chain connects TRBV29-1 to TRBJ2-1; TRBD1 matches at 7 bases. This CDR3 has 13 residues. CDR1 is SQVTM, CDR2 ANQGSEA, per germline. V was pared by 7 bases and J by 9 bases, with 12 bases of the junction left unmatched.